There are many counts of the clone carrying this T cell receptor (beta chain). The antigen is unknown. Amplified material comprised TCR beta CDR3 regions derived from RNA transcripts. HTBI primers served in a first-round RT-PCR, which a second-round multiplex PCR followed. One entry per CDR3 protein, called by TCRdb with MiXCR from the multiplex PCR reads. This sample has about 220,000 distinct CDR3 sequences, with 20% to 25% found just once. Germline CDR1 and CDR2: SNHLY and FYNNEI. The trim removed 4 bases at V and 0 bases at J, leaving 0 bases unmatched. The CDR3 is 15 amino acids. The data belong to a study of Graves' ophthalmopathy and Graves' hyperthyroidism. General study points: Ophthalmopathy versus stable hyperthyroidism: 13-signature model gave around 85% sensitivity, 65% to 82% specificity. The model flagged ophthalmopathy progression at approximately 66% sensitivity and around 77% specificity.

Other autoimmune diseases, uncontrolled infections, pregnancy and lactation each led to patient exclusion. Sequenced material: peripheral blood. The V call is TRBV2, the J call TRBJ2-6, with 7 bases that match TRBD2. The TCR comes from a woman between 45 and 60 years old with Graves' ophthalmopathy. The CDR3 DNA sequence: TGTGCCAGCAGTGGGGGGGGCTCTGGGGCCAACGTCCTGACTTTC. As protein: CASSGGGSGANVLTF. The full variable domain, in which reference TRBV2 and TRBJ2-6 provide the parts outside the CDR3, is EPEVTQTPSHQVTQMGQEVILRCVPISNHLYFYWYRQILGQKVEFLVSFYNNEISEKSEIFDDQFSVERPDGSNFTLKIRSTKLEDSAMYFCASSGGGSGANVLTFGAGSRLTVL.